The 26 T cell receptor beta chains listed next were all sequenced from one sample in a study of immune cell composition in non-small cell lung cancer (TCRdb year 2017). The library was produced with the immunoSEQ multiplex PCR assay. TCRdb limited this immuneACCESS table to in-frame rearrangements with V and J called. A share of clones is missing; checked studies link under half to unresolved V genes, and the rest is unexplained. Counted in this sample were some 8,000 clones; just under 70% of them appeared once. The ten largest make up roughly 8% of the sample. Sequenced material: lung tumor tissue. These receptors originate from a human donor with non-small cell lung cancer.

The genes are TRBV4-1 and TRBJ2-3, with 10 bases identical to TRBD2. Trimming removed 3 bases from V and 2 bases from J; junction bases left unmatched: 5. The CDR3 length is 16 residues. The germline CDR1 and CDR2 sequences are MGHRA and YSYEKL. CDR3 sequence (DNA): TGCGCCAGCAGCCACCTCGGACTAGCGGACACAGATACGCAGTATTTT. This codes for CASSHLGLADTDTQYF.

CDR3 in DNA: TGCAGCGTTGAGATTCGACCCACAGGGGGGACAAACACCGGGGAGCTGTTTTTT. Translation gives CSVEIRPTGGTNTGELFF. The chain employs TRBV29-1 and TRBJ2-2; 8 nucleotides line up with TRBD1. The CDR3 consists of 18 residues. Germline assignment: CDR1 SQVTM and CDR2 ANQGSEA. J gave up 2 bases and V 3 bases, and 14 bases lay outside the gene matches.

The rearrangement uses TRBV6-1 and TRBJ2-3; tentatively, D is TRBD1 (5 bases). There are 14 residues in the CDR3. With 6 bases removed from V and 6 bases from J, the gap between germline ends came to 16 bases. Germline lookup yields CDR1 MNHNS and CDR2 SASEGT. CDR3 sequence reads: CASSPRPRQDTQYF. The CDR3 DNA is TGTGCCAGCAGCCCTCGACCCAGACAGGATACGCAGTATTTT.

V gene TRBV9 combines with J gene TRBJ1-3; maybe TRBD1 (6 bases). This CDR3 contains 15 residues. Deletions cut 4 bases from V and 3 bases from J, with 14 bases between. Germline CDR1 is SGDLS and CDR2 is YYNGEE. The DNA for the CDR3 is TGTGCCAGCAGCCCAGTAGAAGGGGGTGGAAACACCATATATTTT. Its translation: CASSPVEGGGNTIYF.

This chain joins TRBV10-2 and TRBJ1-1; D is unresolved. Deletions cut 2 bases from V and 0 bases from J, with 7 bases between. The germline CDR1 and CDR2 sequences are WSHSY and SAAADI. The CDR3 is 14 residues long. The CDR3 is CASSEAGLNTEAFF. For the CDR3, the DNA is TGCGCCAGCAGTGAGGCAGGATTGAACACTGAAGCTTTCTTT.

The rearrangement joins TRBV18 to TRBJ2-1; TRBD2 agrees at 12 bases. The V gene's germline CDR1 is KGHSH and CDR2 LQKENI. The V and J ends lost 2 bases and 4 bases, in that order; junction bases with no gene match: 3. This CDR3 has 16 amino acids. The CDR3 DNA reads TGTGCCAGCTCACCAAGGGGACTAGCGGGTTACAATGAGCAGTTCTTC. Its protein product is CASSPRGLAGYNEQFF.

This clone was seen a single time. The chain couples TRBV10-3 to TRBJ2-7; 10 positions match TRBD1. V was clipped by 11 bases and J by 4 bases; unmatched bases: 14. The CDR3 is 15 amino acids. Looked up from germline, CDR1 is ENHRY and CDR2 is SYGVKD. In nucleotides, the CDR3 is TGTGCCGTCCGAGGGGGGACAGGGGCGGGGTACGAGCAGTACTTC. Residues: CAVRGGTGAGYEQYF.

The chain employs TRBV29-1 and TRBJ2-7, with 7 nucleotides matching TRBD1. Losses at the gene ends were 7 bases for V and 3 bases for J; bases not matched to a gene: 9. CDR3 size: 13 residues. Germline V CDR1 and CDR2: SQVTM, ANQGSEA. The CDR3 DNA follows: TGCAGCGCCCTGACAGGGTCTCACTACGAGCAGTACTTC. This encodes CSALTGSHYEQYF.

This clone was recorded only once. The rearrangement joins TRBV7-2 to TRBJ2-5; D is unresolved. Germline values: CDR1 SGHTA, CDR2 FQGNSA. The V end lost 2 bases, the J end lost 2 bases, and 9 bases lay between the germline ends. This CDR3 spans 14 amino acids. This chain's CDR3 is CASSLFTEQETQYF. The CDR3 DNA sequence: TGTGCCAGCAGCTTATTTACAGAACAAGAGACCCAGTACTTC.

V usage is TRBV5-1 and J usage is TRBJ2-2; D is possibly TRBD2 (6 bases). This CDR3 has 15 amino acids. Germline V gives CDR1 SGHRS, CDR2 YFSETQ. V shed 6 bases and J shed 2 bases, with 14 bases lying between them. The CDR3 here is CASTLRLDNTGELFF. The CDR3 DNA reads TGCGCCAGCACCCTTCGACTAGACAACACCGGGGAGCTGTTTTTT.

The gene calls are TRBV4-1 and TRBJ1-2, with TRBD1 matching over 10 bases. The CDR3 runs to 13 residues. Germline-derived CDR1 and CDR2 are MGHRA and YSYEKL. V gave up 5 bases and J gave up 6 bases; unmatched junction bases: 3. CDR3 DNA sequence: TGCGCCAGCAGCACAGGGACAGGGGATGGCTACACCTTC. Its protein is CASSTGTGDGYTF.

The V and J genes are TRBV10-2 and TRBJ2-1; 9 nucleotides agree with TRBD2. Unmatched junction bases numbered 5, after V lost 7 bases and J lost 4 bases. The CDR3 sequence is 14 residues long. CDR1 and CDR2 from the germline V gene are WSHSY and SAAADI. The CDR3 here is CASKLAGEYNEQFF. The CDR3 DNA reads TGCGCCAGCAAGTTAGCGGGAGAGTACAATGAGCAGTTCTTC.

The V call is TRBV7-3, the J call TRBJ2-1, with 7 bases fitting TRBD2. With 5 bases clipped from V and 4 bases from J, the junction kept 11 bases outside the gene matches. The CDR3 sequence is 16 residues long. Looked up from germline, CDR1 is SGHTA and CDR2 is FQGTGA. CDR3 protein: CASSPWGGREYNEQFF. The CDR3 DNA is TGTGCCAGCAGCCCTTGGGGGGGGAGGGAGTACAATGAGCAGTTCTTC.

The chain couples TRBV6-5 to TRBJ2-3; a weak D match, TRBD1 (7 bases). Germline values: CDR1 MNHEY, CDR2 SVGAGI. With 4 bases removed from V and 2 bases from J, the gap between germline ends came to 16 bases. This CDR3 is 16 amino acids long. The chain's CDR3 is CASSSGDGTVTDTQYF. The CDR3 region has the DNA TGTGCCAGCAGTTCGGGGGACGGGACAGTCACAGATACGCAGTATTTT.

V is TRBV19 and J is TRBJ1-2, with D possibly being TRBD1 (6 bases). V lost 8 bases and J 7 bases, leaving 23 bases between the germline ends. CDR1 and CDR2 from the germline V gene are LNHDA and SQIVND (reference sequence). This CDR3 is 15 amino acids long. CDR3 DNA sequence: TGTGCCAGTCAGGACAGTTTCTGGCGGAGTGGTGGCTACACCTTC. Translation gives CASQDSFWRSGGYTF.

The count of this clone is one. The chain joins TRBV10-3 to TRBJ2-7; 8 nucleotides agree with TRBD2. The CDR3 totals 14 residues. Trimming took 6 bases from V and 6 from J; bases not matched to a gene: 10. Germline V CDR1 and CDR2: ENHRY, SYGVKD. The CDR3 loop is CAIRKAGERSEQYF. As DNA, the CDR3 is TGTGCCATCAGGAAAGCGGGAGAAAGATCCGAGCAGTACTTC.

This chain uses TRBV28 with TRBJ2-1; 8 positions agree with TRBD1. The V segment lost 3 bases and the J segment 4 bases; nucleotides outside the gene matches: 5. The CDR3 spans 15 residues. The germline gives CDR1 MDHEN, CDR2 SYDVKM. The CDR3: CASSLPGQAYNEQFF. The CDR3 coding sequence is TGTGCCAGCAGTTTGCCGGGACAGGCTTACAATGAGCAGTTCTTC.

V and J are TRBV5-1 and TRBJ2-1; 10 nucleotides line up with TRBD2. V gave up 4 bases and J gave up 5 bases; unmatched junction bases: 9. The CDR3 consists of 16 residues. Germline CDR1 and CDR2: SGHRS and YFSETQ. CDR3 coding DNA: TGCGCCAGCAGCCTGATAGCGGGGGGCGGCCACAATGAGCAGTTCTTC. It is translated as CASSLIAGGGHNEQFF.

The chain couples TRBV6-6 to TRBJ2-5; TRBD1 matches at 9 bases. The V gene's germline CDR1 is MNHNY and CDR2 SVGAGI (reference sequence). The CDR3 is 14 amino acids. J gave up 1 base and V 7 bases, and 4 bases lay outside the gene matches. The CDR3 reads CASNPTGGQETQYF. For the CDR3, the DNA is TGTGCCAGCAACCCGACAGGGGGCCAAGAGACCCAGTACTTC.

This clone showed up just a few times. The chain has TRBV29-1 and TRBJ1-1; 8 bases map to TRBD1. The CDR3 has 13 amino acids. In germline, CDR1 is SQVTM, CDR2 ANQGSEA. With V trimmed by 5 bases and J by 4 bases, 6 bases remained unmatched. CDR3 protein: CSVKQGGITEAFF. CDR3 coding DNA: TGCAGCGTTAAACAGGGGGGGATCACTGAAGCTTTCTTT.

The chain combines TRBV4-2 with TRBJ1-1; the D is unclear. V shed 8 bases and J shed 3 bases, with 19 bases lying between them. Germline V lookup: CDR1 LGHNA, CDR2 YNFKEQ. This CDR3 is 15 amino acids long. The CDR3 here is CASQPMTLQDTEAFF. CDR3 bases: TGTGCCAGCCAGCCCATGACCTTGCAGGACACTGAAGCTTTCTTT.

The chain carries TRBV27 and TRBJ1-6, with 7 bases that match TRBD1. The V and J ends lost 4 bases and 0 bases, in that order; junction bases with no gene match: 6. CDR1 and CDR2 from the germline V gene are MNHEY and SMNVEV (reference sequence). This CDR3 is built from 17 residues. Here the CDR3 reads CASSSGTETSYNSPLHF. The CDR3 nucleotides read TGTGCCAGCAGTTCGGGGACAGAGACCTCCTATAATTCACCCCTCCACTTT.

This clone came up a few times. This chain uses TRBV6-1 with TRBJ2-7, with 8 bases lining up with TRBD1. V dropped 5 bases and J dropped 2; count of bases not matched to a gene: 5. The CDR3 is made up of 14 amino acids. Germline V lookup: CDR1 MNHNS, CDR2 SASEGT. Here the CDR3 reads CASSTGGLAYEQYF. Written as DNA, the CDR3 is TGTGCCAGCAGTACAGGGGGGCTGGCCTACGAGCAGTACTTC.

The genes are TRBV11-2 and TRBJ1-1, with no clear D. The CDR3 has 12 amino acids. V lost 5 bases to trimming and J lost 8 bases, with 12 bases between them. CDR1 and CDR2 from the germline V gene are SGHAT and FQNNGV. The DNA of the CDR3 is TGTGCCAGCAGCCCAGAACCGCACGAAGCTTTCTTT. Translated: CASSPEPHEAFF.

The chain carries TRBV11-1 and TRBJ1-2, with 7 nucleotides matching TRBD1. The J segment lost 8 bases and the V segment lost 5 bases, leaving 5 bases of the junction unmatched. The CDR3 is made up of 12 amino acids. Germline loops: CDR1 SGHAT, CDR2 FQDESV (reference sequence). The CDR3 coding sequence is TGTGCCAGCAGCCAACGGGACAGCGGCTACACCTTC. Translated: CASSQRDSGYTF.

The gene calls are TRBV7-9 and TRBJ2-2, with a weak D call TRBD1 (6 bases). Trimming cost V 9 bases and J 6 bases, with 8 bases left between them. This CDR3 is 11 amino acids long. Germline-derived CDR1 and CDR2 are SEHNR and FQNEAQ (reference sequence). The CDR3 spells CASQGPGELFF. CDR3 bases: TGTGCCAGTCAGGGGCCCGGGGAGCTGTTTTTT.